A single sample gave rise to the 11 T cell receptor beta chains below, sequenced in a study of regulatory T cells in long-lasting Graves disease. Building the TCR beta libraries relied on iRepertoire HTBI primers, and CDR3 regions underwent Arm-PCR. TCRdb passed the multiplex PCR reads through MiXCR, listing each CDR3 protein once. The sample contains about 460,000 distinct CDR3 sequences, under 25% of which appear only once. Documented time point: persistent/refractory GD, antithyroid drugs over 5 years with positive TRAb. Researchers made the TCR library from RNA that was extracted from PBMCs. The specimen was peripheral blood mononuclear cells (PBMCs), collected when the disease was refractory, from a patient treated with antithyroid drugs. The receptors shown here come from a female donor with Graves disease.

Worth noting for this clonotype: A clone one base away is much larger, so this may be a read error. The conserved closing phenylalanine or tryptophan is absent in this CDR3, likely reflecting a read error. The rearrangement links TRBV7-2 to TRBJ2-7, with 12 nucleotides matching TRBD2. After removal of 5 bases from V and 10 bases from J, the junction contained 9 bases not matched to a gene. The germline V gene has CDR1 SGHTA and CDR2 FQGNSA. This CDR3 contains 14 residues. The CDR3 here is CASSLGLAGRDQYL. DNA of the CDR3: TGTGCCAGCAGCCTTGGACTAGCGGGGAGGGATCAGTACCTC.

This clonotype was counted at least ten times. CDR3 DNA: TGTGCCAGCAGCTTAGGGGCTAGCGGGAGGTTCGACACCGGGGAGCTGTTTTTT. Protein product: CASSLGASGRFDTGELFF. The J gene is TRBJ2-2, the V gene TRBV7-2; 11 positions agree with TRBD2. Germline values: CDR1 SGHTA, CDR2 FQGNSA. The CDR3 extends over 18 amino acids. Trimming cost V 1 base and J 3 bases; bases outside gene matches: 7. The full variable domain, in which reference TRBV7-2 and TRBJ2-2 provide the parts outside the CDR3, is GAGVSQSPSNKVTEKGKDVELRCDPISGHTALYWYRQSLGQGLEFLIYFQGNSAPDKSGLPSDRFSAERTGGSVSTLTIQRTQQEDSAVYLCASSLGASGRFDTGELFFGEGSRLTVL.

The V and J genes are TRBV5-1 and TRBJ2-2; D is perhaps TRBD1 or TRBD2 (5 bases each). The CDR3 is 15 amino acids. Trimming cost V 3 bases and J 3 bases, with 12 bases left between them. CDR1 is SGHRS and CDR2 is YFSETQ in the germline V gene. The CDR3 sequence is CASSSPGPYTGELFF. As DNA, the CDR3 is TGCGCCAGCAGCTCGCCGGGACCCTACACCGGGGAGCTGTTTTTT.

This clonotype has ten or more counts. The V and J genes are TRBV12-3 or TRBV12-4 and TRBJ2-5; no firm D call. Trimming removed 4 bases from V and 3 bases from J, with 6 bases in between. This CDR3 comprises 12 residues. CDR3 residues: CASSYTEETQYF. DNA for the CDR3: TGTGCCAGCAGTTACACCGAAGAGACCCAGTACTTC.

There are many counts of this clonotype. This chain connects TRBV28 to TRBJ2-5, with 9 bases lining up with TRBD2. The V segment lost 2 bases and the J segment 6 bases; nucleotides outside the gene matches: 16. The germline V gene encodes CDR1 MDHEN and CDR2 SYDVKM. This CDR3 comprises 18 residues. CDR3: CASSLRFLRREGPKTQYF. The CDR3 nucleotides are TGTGCCAGCAGTTTAAGGTTTTTACGGCGGGAGGGCCCAAAGACCCAGTACTTC.

This clonotype has more than one count but fewer than ten. V and J are TRBV7-2 and TRBJ2-1, with 7 bases fitting TRBD1. CDR1 and CDR2 from the germline V gene are SGHTA and FQGNSA. J gave up 4 bases and V 7 bases, and 4 bases lay outside the gene matches. This CDR3 spans 13 amino acids. In DNA, the CDR3 is TGTGCCAGCAACGACAGGGAATACAATGAGCAGTTCTTC. Its translation: CASNDREYNEQFF. The full variable domain, in which reference TRBV7-2 and TRBJ2-1 provide the parts outside the CDR3, is GAGVSQSPSNKVTEKGKDVELRCDPISGHTALYWYRQSLGQGLEFLIYFQGNSAPDKSGLPSDRFSAERTGGSVSTLTIQRTQQEDSAVYLCASNDREYNEQFFGPGTRLTVL.

The chain links TRBV9 to TRBJ2-1; 7 bases fit TRBD1. Trimming took 0 bases from V and 4 from J; bases not matched to a gene: 7. CDR1 and CDR2 (germline): SGDLS, YYNGEE. The CDR3 sequence is 16 residues long. CDR3 DNA sequence: TGTGCCAGCAGCGTAGTACAGGGGCGAGGATACAATGAGCAGTTCTTC. Its translation: CASSVVQGRGYNEQFF.

The V and J genes are TRBV28 and TRBJ2-2, with no clear D. V lost 7 bases and J lost 0, with 12 bases in between. The CDR3 is 15 residues long. Looked up from germline, CDR1 is MDHEN and CDR2 is SYDVKM. The CDR3 sequence: CASMSPKTNTGELFF. CDR3 coding DNA: TGTGCCAGCATGAGCCCTAAAACGAACACCGGGGAGCTGTTTTTT.

This clonotype was observed a handful of times. The genes are TRBV20-1 and TRBJ1-6, with 8 positions matching TRBD1. V gave up 0 bases and J gave up 7 bases; unmatched junction bases: 14. The V gene's germline CDR1 is DFQATT and CDR2 SNEGSKA (reference sequence). The CDR3 spans 18 residues. The CDR3 region is CSARDLSFGTGGNSPLHF. The CDR3 DNA is TGCAGTGCTAGAGATCTCTCATTCGGTACAGGGGGAAATTCACCCCTCCACTTT.

About this clonotype itself: A much larger clone lies a single base off, so this may be a read error. The final CDR3 position lacks the conserved phenylalanine or tryptophan, pointing to a likely read error. This chain joins TRBV15 and TRBJ1-1, with 8 nucleotides matching TRBD1. CDR1 and CDR2 (germline): LNHNV, YYDKDF (reference sequence). The CDR3 covers 16 residues. The V segment lost 8 bases and the J segment 1 base; nucleotides outside the gene matches: 12. CDR3 nucleotides: TGTGCCACCGAACGCCGCCGGGACAGGCGGAACACTGAAGCTTTCCTT. The encoded protein is CATERRRDRRNTEAFL.

This clonotype was counted at least ten times. The V gene is TRBV12-3 or TRBV12-4, the J gene TRBJ1-5, with D possibly TRBD1 on 6 matching bases. Trimming removed 9 bases from V and 2 bases from J, with 11 bases in between. The CDR3 covers 13 residues. CDR3 amino acids: CASNRDGNQPQHF. The CDR3 coding sequence is TGTGCCAGTAACAGGGACGGCAATCAGCCCCAGCATTTT.